A single sample gave rise to the 23 T cell receptor beta chains below, sequenced in a study of T cell repertoires in cytomegalovirus infection (dated by TCRdb to between 2019 and 2020). Sequencing was performed on an Illumina HiSeq 1500. TCRdb handled the public reads itself, with Q25 trimming in fastp and clone calling in MiXCR, and kept productive beta chains. Under each unique CDR3 protein, matching rows form one entry showing the most common genes and DNA. The sample table lists hundreds of thousands of distinct CDR3 sequences, 31% of them with a count of one. The top ten clones comprise roughly an eighth of the sample. Material: PBMCs. These receptors came from a human donor in good health (CMV status not recorded). Some clones in this sample may be carry-over from other donors' samples.

Remarks on this clonotype: A junction boundary mismatches the germline segment, possibly from a read error. V and J are TRBV7-2 and TRBJ2-3; perhaps TRBD1 as D (6 bases). This CDR3 region has 15 residues. CDR1 SGHTA and CDR2 FQGNSA come from the germline V gene. CDR3 nucleotides: TGTGCCAGCAGCTTAGGGACAGCCCGCACAGTTACGCAGTATTTT. It specifies CASSLGTARTVTQYF.

This clonotype has a handful of counts. The chain uses TRBV28 and TRBJ2-7; 9 bases agree with TRBD1. The CDR3 totals 14 residues. Germline CDR1 and CDR2: MDHEN and SYDVKM. The trim removed 6 bases at V and 6 bases at J, leaving 9 bases unmatched. CDR3 sequence (DNA): TGTGCCAGCAGCCCTATACAGGGGGCGGGCGAGCAGTACTTC. Translation: CASSPIQGAGEQYF.

This clonotype was counted only a few times. The V and J genes are TRBV4-1 and TRBJ1-4; D remains ambiguous. V lost 5 bases to trimming and J lost 1 base, with 11 bases between them. The CDR3 covers 15 residues. The germline V gene has CDR1 MGHRA and CDR2 YSYEKL. CDR3: CASSREAGTNEKLFF. The CDR3 DNA reads as TGCGCCAGCAGCAGGGAGGCCGGAACTAATGAAAAACTGTTTTTT.

This clonotype has only a few counts. The rearrangement uses TRBV5-6 and TRBJ1-1; D is undetermined. The CDR3 totals 12 residues. The germline V gene encodes CDR1 SGHDT and CDR2 YYEEEE. Trimming left V 2 bases short and J 10 bases short, with 12 bases between. This CDR3 reads CASSFGSEAAFF. In DNA form, the CDR3 reads TGTGCCAGCAGCTTTGGCAGTGAAGCAGCTTTCTTT.

The chain couples TRBV28 to TRBJ2-1; TRBD1 matches 7 bases. Germline loops: CDR1 MDHEN, CDR2 SYDVKM. This CDR3 has 14 amino acids. The J segment lost 5 bases and the V segment lost 5 bases, leaving 6 bases of the junction unmatched. CDR3 DNA: TGTGCCAGCAGTCGGGACAGTCACAACAATGAGCAGTTCTTC. Translated: CASSRDSHNNEQFF.

The chain combines TRBV25-1 with TRBJ2-7; D is unclear. CDR1 is MGHDK, CDR2 SYGVNS, per germline. V was shortened by 10 bases and J by 4 bases, with 20 bases between the two germline ends. The CDR3 loop spans 14 amino acids. The CDR3 DNA is TGTGCCACCAAGTCTGTGGCAGGAAAATACGAGCAGTACTTC. Its protein is CATKSVAGKYEQYF.

This clonotype was detected ten times or more. The chain recombines TRBV2 with TRBJ2-7; 7 bases map to TRBD2. The CDR3 is made up of 15 amino acids. The J segment lost 0 bases and the V segment lost 11 bases, leaving 13 bases of the junction unmatched. CDR1 SNHLY and CDR2 FYNNEI come from the germline V gene. CDR3 nucleotides: TGTGCCTGGCAAGGCAGGGAGGGAACCTCCTACGAGCAGTACTTC. It encodes CAWQGREGTSYEQYF.

This clonotype was seen a few times. The V gene is TRBV6-2 or TRBV6-3, the J gene TRBJ2-7; D gene unclear. Germline loops: CDR1 MNHEY, CDR2 SVGEGT. CDR3 length equals 15 residues. The germline V and J ends were trimmed by 0 bases and 3 bases, with 12 bases remaining between them. The CDR3 DNA reads as TGTGCCAGCAGTTACTCTGAAGGCGCCTACTACGAGCAGTACTTC. This gives the protein CASSYSEGAYYEQYF.

The CDR3 DNA reads TGTGCCAGCTCGGGGGGACAGGGGCTTTCCTCCTACGAGCAGTACTTC. The encoded protein is CASSGGQGLSSYEQYF. The J gene is TRBJ2-7, the V gene TRBV2; 10 bases map to TRBD1. The CDR3 is 16 residues long. Germline V gives CDR1 SNHLY, CDR2 FYNNEI. The V segment lost 8 bases and the J segment 0 bases; nucleotides outside the gene matches: 10.

CDR3 in DNA: TGCGCCAGCACCGCCGGGACAGGGAGTGTGAATGAGCAGTTCTTC. Translating it yields CASTAGTGSVNEQFF. J is TRBJ2-1 and V is TRBV4-3; 9 positions agree with TRBD1. With V trimmed by 7 bases and J by 7 bases, 11 bases remained unmatched. CDR3 length equals 15 residues. Per the germline V gene, CDR1 is LGHNA and CDR2 is YSLEER.

V and J are TRBV7-8 and TRBJ1-5, with D unresolved. The CDR3 is made up of 15 amino acids. CDR1 is SGHVS and CDR2 is FQNEAQ in the germline V gene. V was clipped by 1 base and J by 0 bases, with 7 bases between them. The chain's CDR3 is CASSLEVYSNQPQHF. The CDR3 DNA follows: TGTGCCAGCAGCTTAGAAGTTTATAGCAATCAGCCCCAGCATTTT. The full variable domain, in which reference TRBV7-8 and TRBJ1-5 provide the parts outside the CDR3, is GAGVSQSPRYKVAKRGQDVALRCDPISGHVSLFWYQQALGQGPEFLTYFQNEAQLDKSGLPSDRFFAERPEGSVSTLKIQRTQQEDSAVYLCASSLEVYSNQPQHFGDGTRLSIL.

The V and J genes are TRBV7-9 and TRBJ1-6, with D perhaps matching TRBD1 (5 bases). Germline V CDR1 and CDR2: SEHNR, FQNEAQ (reference sequence). V lost 5 bases and J lost 7, with 15 bases in between. The CDR3 runs to 15 residues. CDR3 protein: CASSPPGRQNSPLHF. CDR3 sequence (DNA): TGTGCCAGCAGCCCACCGGGACGGCAGAATTCACCCCTCCACTTT.

This clonotype was detected once. The rearrangement uses TRBV29-1 and TRBJ2-7; 7 bases agree with TRBD1. Looked up from germline, CDR1 is SQVTM and CDR2 is ANQGSEA. Trimming took 7 bases from V and 3 from J; bases not matched to a gene: 12. The CDR3 runs to 14 residues. The CDR3 sequence is CSAALRQGDYEQYF. Here the CDR3 DNA reads TGCAGCGCCGCGCTCCGACAGGGTGACTACGAGCAGTACTTC.

The V gene is TRBV28, the J gene TRBJ1-6; D not resolved. This CDR3 contains 16 residues. The germline CDR1 and CDR2 sequences are MDHEN and SYDVKM. V dropped 6 bases and J dropped 7 bases, with 19 bases sitting between them. In DNA, the CDR3 is TGTGCCAGCAGCCCCCACGGGCTCCAAGGGAATTCACCCCTCCACTTT. Protein sequence: CASSPHGLQGNSPLHF.

The table lists this clonotype with many counts. V is TRBV7-9 and J is TRBJ1-5, with 9 positions matching TRBD1. The junction had 4 bases not matched to a gene; V was cut back by 5 bases and J by 5 bases. CDR1 SEHNR and CDR2 FQNEAQ come from the germline V gene (reference sequence). The CDR3 extends over 14 amino acids. In DNA form, the CDR3 reads TGTGCCAGCAGCCCTGGACAGGGGTATCAGCCCCAGCATTTT. Translating gives CASSPGQGYQPQHF.

This clonotype has only one observation. The chain is built from TRBV6-2 or TRBV6-3 and TRBJ2-3; 7 positions match TRBD2. V shed 4 bases, J shed 4 bases, and the junction held 8 bases outside the gene matches. Germline loops: CDR1 MNHEY, CDR2 SVGEGT. This CDR3 has 15 amino acids. In nucleotides, the CDR3 is TGTGCCAGCAGTTGGGACTACCGGGGGGCAGATACGCAGTATTTT. Translation: CASSWDYRGADTQYF.

This clonotype was observed a handful of times. The chain is built from TRBV19 and TRBJ2-7; 7 bases line up with TRBD2. The V and J ends lost 6 bases and 0 bases, in that order; junction bases with no gene match: 8. The CDR3 is made up of 15 amino acids. Germline-derived CDR1 and CDR2 are LNHDA and SQIVND (reference sequence). The CDR3 DNA reads as TGTGCCAGTAGAATAAGCGGGGAGAGCTCCTACGAGCAGTACTTC. This codes for CASRISGESSYEQYF.

The chain joins TRBV19 to TRBJ1-5; D is possibly TRBD1 (5 bases). The germline gives CDR1 LNHDA, CDR2 SQIVND (reference sequence). The CDR3 extends over 15 amino acids. The V end lost 6 bases, the J end lost 0 bases, and 12 bases lay between the germline ends. The CDR3 DNA reads TGTGCCAGTAGGAGGACATCGGGTAGCAATCAGCCCCAGCATTTT. Its protein is CASRRTSGSNQPQHF.

This clonotype was found many times. The J gene is TRBJ1-1, the V gene TRBV2; D gene unclear. The CDR3 spans 13 residues. V shed 0 bases and J shed 4 bases, with 6 bases lying between them. Germline V lookup: CDR1 SNHLY, CDR2 FYNNEI. This CDR3 reads CASSEAGFTEAFF. In DNA, the CDR3 is TGTGCCAGCAGTGAAGCGGGATTCACTGAAGCTTTCTTT.

This clonotype was seen a handful of times. The chain links TRBV6-2 or TRBV6-3 to TRBJ1-1; 7 nucleotides align to TRBD1. J lost 1 base, V lost 5 bases, and 7 bases had no gene match. The CDR3 is 15 residues long. Germline V CDR1 and CDR2: MNHEY, SVGEGT. This CDR3 is CASSATGTENTEAFF. Written as DNA, the CDR3 is TGTGCCAGCAGTGCCACCGGGACAGAGAACACTGAAGCTTTCTTT.

The gene calls are TRBV7-3 and TRBJ2-7; TRBD1 matches at 7 bases. Germline V lookup: CDR1 SGHTA, CDR2 FQGTGA. The V segment lost 5 bases and the J segment 4 bases; nucleotides outside the gene matches: 11. The length of the CDR3 is 15 residues. The CDR3 nucleotides read TGTGCCAGCAGCCCGATGGGGGACAGTAAATACGAGCAGTACTTC. This sequence encodes CASSPMGDSKYEQYF.

This clonotype occurred a few times. The chain couples TRBV25-1 to TRBJ1-2; D remains ambiguous. The V end lost 6 bases, the J end lost 1 base, and 6 bases lay between the germline ends. There are 12 residues in the CDR3. Germline V gene sequence: CDR1 MGHDK, CDR2 SYGVNS. CDR3 nucleotide sequence: TGTGCCAGCAGACTTCTTAACTATGGCTACACCTTC. This codes for CASRLLNYGYTF.

This chain connects TRBV7-7 to TRBJ2-7, with TRBD2 matching over 11 bases. Trimming removed 4 bases from V and 6 bases from J; junction bases left unmatched: 5. Per germline, CDR1 SSHAT and CDR2 FNYEAQ (reference sequence). The CDR3 is made up of 14 amino acids. The CDR3 DNA reads TGTGCCAGCAGCTCGCTAGCGGGGGGAGGCGAGCAGTACTTC. As protein: CASSSLAGGGEQYF.